Following are 2 T cell receptor beta chains from one sample sequenced in a study of control samples from healthy donors and cancer patients. Method: immunoSEQ multiplex PCR; TCRdb's copy keeps in-frame clones and lacks some. This table has about 150,000 clones, approximately 93% appearing once. Sequencing used blood. All receptors come from a man aged 18 to 29 in good health.

CDR3 sequence (DNA): TGTGCCACCCATGGGACTCGGAACAATCAGCCCCAGCATTTT. Its protein is CATHGTRNNQPQHF. This chain uses TRBV10-3 with TRBJ1-5; a possible D gene is TRBD1 (5 bases). The length of the CDR3 is 14 residues. CDR1 and CDR2 (germline): ENHRY, SYGVKD. The V end was cut by 10 bases, the J end by 3 bases, with 16 bases between.

J is TRBJ1-6 and V is TRBV15; 10 bases line up with TRBD1. With 5 bases clipped from V and 9 bases from J, the junction kept 10 bases outside the gene matches. From germline, CDR1 is LNHNV and CDR2 YYDKDF (reference sequence). CDR3 size: 16 residues. The CDR3 sequence: CATSPRQGAGISPLHF. CDR3 sequence (DNA): TGTGCCACCAGCCCCCGACAGGGGGCAGGGATTTCACCCCTCCACTTT.